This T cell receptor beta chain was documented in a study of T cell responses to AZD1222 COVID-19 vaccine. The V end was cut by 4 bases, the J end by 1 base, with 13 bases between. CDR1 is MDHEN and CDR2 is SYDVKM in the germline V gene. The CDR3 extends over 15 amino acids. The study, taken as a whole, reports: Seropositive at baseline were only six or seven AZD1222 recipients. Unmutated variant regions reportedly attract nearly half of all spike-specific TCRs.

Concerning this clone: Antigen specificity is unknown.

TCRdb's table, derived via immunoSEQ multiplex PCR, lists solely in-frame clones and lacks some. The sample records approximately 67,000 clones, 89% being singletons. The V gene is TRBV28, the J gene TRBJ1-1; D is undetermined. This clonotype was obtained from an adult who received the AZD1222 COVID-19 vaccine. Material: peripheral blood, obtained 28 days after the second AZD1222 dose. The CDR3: CASSSPGNRNTEAFF. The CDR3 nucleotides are TGTGCCAGCAGTTCCCCCGGAAATCGGAACACTGAAGCTTTCTTT.